This record covers a single TCR beta chain. Its cognate antigen is unknown. The CDR3 loop spans 14 amino acids. Deletions cut 5 bases from V and 0 bases from J, with 5 bases between. CDR1 and CDR2 (germline): SGHDN, FVKESK. This sample is part of a study of CD8+CD57+ T cells in acquired aplastic anemia. Across the whole study: Sorted CD4+ and CD8+ cells yielded about 2.9 ug of DNA on average.

TCR beta VDJ combinations and CDR3 sequences were profiled from genomic DNA. Each CDR3 protein is one row after TCRdb ran MiXCR on the reads. The sample contains around 180,000 distinct CDR3 sequences, over 60% of which appear only once. Notes on the study in general: Controls did not differ significantly from patients in CD8+ Simpson's diversity.

The specimen was sorted CD4+, CD8+, or CD8+CD57+ T cells (not recorded which) from PBMCs. This TCR was recovered from a human donor with severe aplastic anemia or a healthy control (not recorded which). The J gene is TRBJ2-6, the V gene TRBV14, with unresolved D. The CDR3 nucleotides read TGTGCCAGCAGCGGCCGCTCTGGGGCCAACGTCCTGACTTTC. Its protein is CASSGRSGANVLTF.